These T cell receptor beta chains were read from a single sample in a study of cytomegalovirus exposure and HLA in healthy donors. Generated by immunoSEQ multiplex PCR, the TCRdb table keeps only in-frame clones and is missing some. The sample has 180,000 or so clones, approximately 86% seen once. The source material was PBMCs. The receptors derive from a woman aged 25 to 39 in good health and CMV-seronegative. Both conserved end residues are part of each CDR3. Each record gives: CDR3 length, J gene, D gene, clone size, V gene, CDR3 protein, CDR3 DNA. A D gene is named only where the DNA matches it firmly. The size entry is marked missing in some rows and otherwise reads once, few, many or a size class.

>13|TRBJ2-7|TRBD1|-|TRBV6-5
CASSPDRAYEQYF
TGTGCCAGCAGTCCCGACAGGGCCTACGAGCAGTACTTC
>14|TRBJ1-6|-|-|TRBV2
CASTPGVHNSPLHF
TGTGCCAGCACCCCAGGTGTCCATAATTCACCCCTCCACTTT
>13|TRBJ1-1|TRBD1|-|TRBV7-6
CASQGQGNTEAFF
TGTGCCAGCCAAGGACAGGGGAACACTGAAGCTTTCTTT
>17|TRBJ2-5|-|-|TRBV27
CASSLGGSGGLQETQYF
TGTGCCAGCAGTTTGGGCGGGAGTGGGGGCCTCCAAGAGACCCAGTACTTC
>17|TRBJ1-6|-|once|TRBV4-2
CASSQDYVEGDNSPLHF
TGTGCCAGCAGCCAAGATTACGTTGAGGGCGACAATTCACCCCTCCACTTT
>15|TRBJ2-1|TRBD2|-|TRBV19
CASTPGTSGYNEQFF
TGTGCCAGTACCCCCGGGACTAGCGGATACAATGAGCAGTTCTTC
>15|TRBJ2-7|TRBD1|once|TRBV7-8
CASSPLFGTDYEQYF
TGTGCCAGCAGCCCCCTTTTCGGGACAGACTACGAGCAGTACTTC
>15|TRBJ2-1|TRBD2|-|TRBV7-3
CASSQGLAEYNEQFF
TGTGCCAGCAGCCAAGGACTAGCGGAATACAATGAGCAGTTCTTC
>19|TRBJ2-3|TRBD2|-|TRBV5-3
CARRACMPYGTKYTDTQYF
TGTGCCAGAAGAGCTTGTATGCCTTACGGGACTAAGTACACAGATACGCAGTATTTT
>15|TRBJ2-1|-|few|TRBV7-9
CASSLLVPRDNEQFF
TGTGCCAGCAGCCTACTAGTACCAAGGGACAATGAGCAGTTCTTC
>13|TRBJ2-7|TRBD1|-|TRBV5-1
CASRTTGANEQYF
TGCGCCAGCAGGACTACAGGGGCCAACGAGCAGTACTTC
>15|TRBJ1-4|TRBD1|-|TRBV10-3
CAISDPGQGVEKLFF
TGTGCCATCAGTGACCCGGGACAGGGGGTAGAAAAACTGTTTTTT
>17|TRBJ2-2|-|-|TRBV5-1
CASSQDPSLRGTGELFF
TGCGCCAGCAGCCAAGACCCGAGTCTGCGGGGAACCGGGGAGCTGTTTTTT
>15|TRBJ2-1|TRBD1|-|TRBV9
CASSASTGLYNEQFF
TGTGCCAGCAGCGCTTCGACAGGGCTCTACAATGAGCAGTTCTTC
>13|TRBJ2-5|-|-|TRBV5-1
CASSLPSQETQYF
TGCGCCAGCAGCTTGCCCAGCCAAGAGACCCAGTACTTC
>17|TRBJ2-1|-|few|TRBV7-2
CASSLGRPLSSYNEQFF
TGTGCCAGCAGCCTGGGGAGGCCACTAAGCTCCTACAATGAGCAGTTCTTC
>13|TRBJ2-5|TRBD1|-|TRBV6-5
CASSGTGGETQYF
TGTGCCAGCAGTGGGACAGGGGGAGAGACCCAGTACTTC
>10|TRBJ2-1|-|-|TRBV20-1
CSAWPNEQFF
TGCAGTGCCTGGCCGAATGAGCAGTTCTTC
>18|TRBJ2-1|TRBD2|-|TRBV28
CASSLWGTRTSRSDEQFF
TGTGCCAGCAGCCTTTGGGGGACCCGGACTAGCAGATCCGATGAGCAGTTCTTC
>15|TRBJ2-7|TRBD2|-|TRBV27
CASSYGASGTYEQYF
TGTGCCAGCAGTTATGGGGCTAGCGGGACCTACGAGCAGTACTTC